The clone carrying this T cell receptor (beta chain) has more than one count but fewer than ten. Antigen unknown. This entry belongs to a study of blood T cells in healthy people across ages. Looking at the study overall: About one barcoded beta molecule per two T cells was captured by template switching.

Study-level findings and limits: The study found TCR beta diversity correlated strongly with naive T cell percentage.

J was trimmed by 1 base and V by 2 bases; bases with no gene match: 3. CDR1 is DFQATT, CDR2 SNEGSKA, per germline (reference sequence). CDR3 length: 14 residues. A sample-barcoded 5' primer and a J-beta primer mix were used in a second PCR of about 7 to 12 cycles. Using its own MiXCR run on the 5' RACE reads, TCRdb lists one record per CDR3 protein. The data hold 2 million or so distinct CDR3 sequences, with around half observed a single time. This clonotype was obtained from a woman in her thirties or forties in good health. The chain has TRBV20-1 and TRBJ2-3, with 7 bases lining up with TRBD1. Sequencing was performed on blood. The DNA of the CDR3 is TGCAGTGCTAGATCCGGACAGGGCACAGATACGCAGTATTTT. Translating gives CSARSGQGTDTQYF.